A single sample is the source of the 9 T cell receptor beta chains below, sequenced in a study of PD-1 blockade in mismatch repair-deficient tumors. TCRdb's copy holds only in-frame clones and misses some; the assay was immunoSEQ multiplex PCR. The sample contains tens of thousands of clones, 80% to 90% of which appear only once. The source was peripheral blood, collected 44 weeks after starting pembrolizumab. The receptors derive from an adult with mismatch repair-deficient cancer.

This chain joins TRBV6-6 and TRBJ2-2; no clear D. There are 15 residues in the CDR3. Germline V gives CDR1 MNHNY, CDR2 SVGAGI (reference sequence). The ends were cut back, 0 bases at V and 3 bases at J, with 8 bases in the middle. The CDR3 sequence: CASSYSGTYTGELFF. Written as DNA, the CDR3 is TGTGCCAGCAGTTACTCGGGCACCTACACCGGGGAGCTGTTTTTT.

The chain has TRBV6-5 and TRBJ1-4; the D is unclear. Germline values: CDR1 MNHEY, CDR2 SVGAGI. V dropped 3 bases and J dropped 4 bases, with 15 bases sitting between them. The CDR3 sequence is 16 residues long. CDR3 region: CASSYSLARLNEKLFF. The CDR3 bases are TGTGCCAGCAGTTATAGCCTGGCCAGGCTTAATGAAAAACTGTTTTTT.

This clone was recorded once. Because the CDR3 is missing its conserved closing phenylalanine or tryptophan, this is likely a read error. The DNA is omitted, as the CDR3 cannot be located on it reliably, and the CDR3 follows TCRdb's listing. The chain combines TRBV9 with TRBJ2-7; TRBD2 is taken as the D call from the table, unchecked against the DNA. The CDR3 sequence runs 10 residues, both termini included. Germline V gene lookup returns CDR1 SGDLS and CDR2 YYNGEE. CDR3 in amino acids: CASHPLRRPC.

The rearrangement uses TRBV6-6 and TRBJ1-1; D is uncertain. V lost 5 bases to trimming and J lost 0 bases, with 7 bases between them. CDR1 and CDR2 from the germline V gene are MNHNY and SVGAGI (reference sequence). The CDR3 is made up of 13 amino acids. The CDR3 nucleotides read TGTGCCAGCAGTCTCAGACTGAACACTGAAGCTTTCTTT. This translates into CASSLRLNTEAFF.

The chain recombines TRBV6-5 with TRBJ2-3; tentatively, D is TRBD1 (6 bases). CDR1 and CDR2 (germline): MNHEY, SVGAGI. The CDR3 is made up of 14 amino acids. Trimming stripped 3 bases from V and 2 bases from J, with 9 bases between. CDR3 amino acids: CASSYRTVTDTQYF. The CDR3 region has the DNA TGTGCCAGCAGTTATAGGACAGTCACAGATACGCAGTATTTT.

This clone was observed a few times. J is TRBJ2-5 and V is TRBV6-1; possibly TRBD1 for D (5 bases). The CDR3 has 14 residues. Germline values: CDR1 MNHNS, CDR2 SASEGT. V shed 1 base and J shed 5 bases, with 11 bases lying between them. This chain's CDR3 is CASSEGQGWETQYF. For the CDR3, the DNA is TGTGCCAGCAGTGAAGGGCAGGGCTGGGAGACCCAGTACTTC.

The chain links TRBV5-6 to TRBJ2-6; D ambiguous. With 6 bases removed from V and 5 bases from J, the gap between germline ends came to 12 bases. Germline loops: CDR1 SGHDT, CDR2 YYEEEE. CDR3 length: 14 amino acids. CDR3 sequence reads: CASNKGNRANVLTF. The CDR3 nucleotides read TGTGCCAGCAACAAAGGAAACAGGGCCAACGTCCTGACTTTC.

The rearrangement joins TRBV19 to TRBJ1-3; D remains ambiguous. The CDR3 has 12 residues. Germline CDR1 reads LNHDA; CDR2 reads SQIVND (reference sequence). V dropped 10 bases and J dropped 2 bases, with 9 bases sitting between them. CDR3 region: CATKSTGNTIYF. As DNA, the CDR3 is TGTGCCACCAAATCCACTGGAAACACCATATATTTT. Supplemented by reference TRBV19 and TRBJ1-3, the full variable domain reads DGGITQSPKYLFRKEGQNVTLSCEQNLNHDAMYWYRQDPGQGLRLIYYSQIVNDFQKGDIAEGYSVSREKKESFPLTVTSAQKNPTAFYLCATKSTGNTIYFGEGSWLTVV.

The table lists this clone with a few counts. The genes are TRBV7-2 and TRBJ2-7; 7 nucleotides match TRBD1. This CDR3 contains 14 residues. Germline V CDR1 and CDR2: SGHTA, FQGNSA. V was pared by 4 bases and J by 2 bases, with 5 bases of the junction left unmatched. The CDR3 DNA reads as TGTGCCAGCAGCTCCCGGGACAGTGCCTACGAGCAGTACTTC. This gives the protein CASSSRDSAYEQYF. Supplemented by reference TRBV7-2 and TRBJ2-7, the full variable domain reads GAGVSQSPSNKVTEKGKDVELRCDPISGHTALYWYRQSLGQGLEFLIYFQGNSAPDKSGLPSDRFSAERTGGSVSTLTIQRTQQEDSAVYLCASSSRDSAYEQYFGPGTRLTVT.